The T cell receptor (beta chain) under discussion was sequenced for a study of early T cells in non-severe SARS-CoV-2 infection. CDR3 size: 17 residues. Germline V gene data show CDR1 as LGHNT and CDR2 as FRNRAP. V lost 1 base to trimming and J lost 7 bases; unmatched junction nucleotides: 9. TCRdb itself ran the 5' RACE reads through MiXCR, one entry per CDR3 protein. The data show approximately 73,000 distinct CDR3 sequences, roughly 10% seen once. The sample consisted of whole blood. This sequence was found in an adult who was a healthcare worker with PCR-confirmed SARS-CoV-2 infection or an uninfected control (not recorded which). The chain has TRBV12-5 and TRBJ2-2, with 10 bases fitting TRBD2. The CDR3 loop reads CASGLALSGGANGELFF. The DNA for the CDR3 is TGTGCTAGTGGTTTGGCCCTCAGCGGGGGGGCGAACGGGGAGCTGTTTTTT.